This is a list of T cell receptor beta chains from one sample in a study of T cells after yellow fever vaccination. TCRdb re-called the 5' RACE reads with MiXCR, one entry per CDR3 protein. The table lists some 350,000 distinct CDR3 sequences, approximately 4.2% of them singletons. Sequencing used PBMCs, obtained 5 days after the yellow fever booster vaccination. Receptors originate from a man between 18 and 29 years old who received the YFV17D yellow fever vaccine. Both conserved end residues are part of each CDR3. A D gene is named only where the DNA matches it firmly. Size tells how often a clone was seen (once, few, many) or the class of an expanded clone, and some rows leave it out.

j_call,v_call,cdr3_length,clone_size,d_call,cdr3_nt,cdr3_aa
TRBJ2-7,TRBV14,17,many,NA,TGTGCCAGCAGCCAAGATGAGTCGCCAGGGTATTCCTACGAGCAGTACTTC,CASSQDESPGYSYEQYF
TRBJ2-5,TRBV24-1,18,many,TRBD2,TGTGCCACCAGTGATACCCTTTCAAGTAGCGGGGGACAAGAGACCCAGTACTTC,CATSDTLSSSGGQETQYF
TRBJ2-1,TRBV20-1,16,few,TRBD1,TGCAGTGCTAGAGCAAAACAGGGGTCCTCCTACAATGAGCAGTTCTTC,CSARAKQGSSYNEQFF
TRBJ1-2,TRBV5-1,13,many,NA,TGCGCCAGCAGCTTGACACGGTTAGACGGCTACACCTTC,CASSLTRLDGYTF
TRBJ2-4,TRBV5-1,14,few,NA,TGCGCCAGCAGCTTGGAGGGGAGTCCGGACATTCAGTACTTC,CASSLEGSPDIQYF
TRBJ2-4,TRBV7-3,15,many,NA,TGTGCCAGCAGCTTAGGGCAGGGAGACAAAAACATTCAGTACTTC,CASSLGQGDKNIQYF
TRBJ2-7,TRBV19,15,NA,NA,TGTGCCAGTAGCCCCCTGGTCGGGCCCGGGGGCGAGCAGTACTTC,CASSPLVGPGGEQYF
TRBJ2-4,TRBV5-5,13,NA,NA,TGTGCCAGCAGCCCCTTGGGTAACTTCCTTCAGTACTTC,CASSPLGNFLQYF
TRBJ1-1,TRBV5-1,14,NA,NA,TGCGCCACGTCCCGGGGCCTTTTGAACACTGAAGCTTTCTTT,CATSRGLLNTEAFF
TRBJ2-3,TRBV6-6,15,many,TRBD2,TGTGCCAGCAGTATTAGCGGGGGGGCCTTAGATACGCAGTATTTT,CASSISGGALDTQYF
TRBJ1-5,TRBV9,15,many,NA,TGTGCCAGCAGCGCGGGACCAAACGTCCATCAGCCCCAGCATTTT,CASSAGPNVHQPQHF
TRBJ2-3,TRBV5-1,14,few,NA,TGCGCCAGCAGCTGGGGGACTTCTCCAGATACGCAGTATTTT,CASSWGTSPDTQYF
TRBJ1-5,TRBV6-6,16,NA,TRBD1,TGTGCCAGCAGTTACCCCGACAGGGGAAGCAATCAGCCCCAGCATTTT,CASSYPDRGSNQPQHF
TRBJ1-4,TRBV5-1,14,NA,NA,TGCGCCAGCAGCCCCCGGGCCCGTAATGAAAAACTGTTTTTT,CASSPRARNEKLFF
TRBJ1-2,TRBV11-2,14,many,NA,TGTGCCAGCAGCTTAAGCTCCAGTGGCTATGGCTACACCTTC,CASSLSSSGYGYTF
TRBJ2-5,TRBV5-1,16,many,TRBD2,TGCGCCAGCAGCGGCGGACTAGCGGGGGGGCAAGAGACCCAGTACTTC,CASSGGLAGGQETQYF
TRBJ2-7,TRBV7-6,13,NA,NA,TGTGCCAGCAGCTCCACAGAGAACTACGAGCAGTACTTC,CASSSTENYEQYF
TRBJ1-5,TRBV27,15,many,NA,TGTGCCAGCAAAATAGGACAATTTAGCAATCAGCCCCAGCATTTT,CASKIGQFSNQPQHF
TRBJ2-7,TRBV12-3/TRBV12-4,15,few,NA,TGTGCCAGCAGCCCTCAACAGGCAAGCTCCTACGAGCAGTACTTC,CASSPQQASSYEQYF
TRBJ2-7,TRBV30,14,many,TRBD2,TGTGCCTGGAGTGTACTGGGGGGGACCCACGAGCAGTACTTC,CAWSVLGGTHEQYF
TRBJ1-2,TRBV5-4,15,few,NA,TGTGCCAGCAGCCCGTTGACAGGTGAAAACTATGGCTACACCTTC,CASSPLTGENYGYTF
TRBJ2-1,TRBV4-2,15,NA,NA,TGTGCCAGCAGCCCTTTAGCGGACCTCTACAATGAGCAGTTCTTC,CASSPLADLYNEQFF
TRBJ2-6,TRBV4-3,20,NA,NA,TGCGCCAGCAGCCAAGGGGGCCGGGGTTTATTTTTCTCTGGGGCCAACGTCCTGACTTTC,CASSQGGRGLFFSGANVLTF
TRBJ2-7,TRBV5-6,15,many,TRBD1,TGTGCCAGCAGCTTCGACCGGACAGGGGTGAACGAGCAGTACTTC,CASSFDRTGVNEQYF
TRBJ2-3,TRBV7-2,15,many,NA,TGTGCCAGCAGCTTGGAGGGGGGGCGCACCGATACGCAGTATTTT,CASSLEGGRTDTQYF
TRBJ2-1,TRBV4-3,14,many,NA,TGCGCCAGCAGCCCCCCAGGGGGGTGGGAGGAGCAGTTCTTC,CASSPPGGWEEQFF
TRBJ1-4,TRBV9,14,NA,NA,TGTGCCAGCAGCGTAGGCGGAGGTTGGGAAAAACTGTTTTTT,CASSVGGGWEKLFF
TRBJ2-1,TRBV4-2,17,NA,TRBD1,TGTGCCAGCAGCCAAGATGCAGGAGGGACAGGGAGGAATGAGCAGTTCTTC,CASSQDAGGTGRNEQFF
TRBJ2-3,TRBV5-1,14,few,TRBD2,TGCGCCAGCAGCTCGGGACTAGCGGGAGATACGCAGTATTTT,CASSSGLAGDTQYF
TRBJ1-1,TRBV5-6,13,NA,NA,TGTGCCAGCAGCTTGGGACAGTACACTGAAGCTTTCTTT,CASSLGQYTEAFF
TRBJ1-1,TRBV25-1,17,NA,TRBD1,TGTGCCAGCAGTGAGACAGGGGTGATGGCTGGGAACACTGAAGCTTTCTTT,CASSETGVMAGNTEAFF
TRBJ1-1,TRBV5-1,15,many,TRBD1,TGCGCCAGCAGCTTGGGGGGACAGGGGGCTACTGAAGCTTTCTTT,CASSLGGQGATEAFF
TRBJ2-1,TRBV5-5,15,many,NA,TGTGCCAGCAGCTTAGAGAGGAGCTCCTACAATGAGCAGTTCTTC,CASSLERSSYNEQFF
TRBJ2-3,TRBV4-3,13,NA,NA,TGCGCCAGCAGCCAAGATCTGGTGGATACGCAGTATTTT,CASSQDLVDTQYF
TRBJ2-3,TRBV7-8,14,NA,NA,TGTGCCAGCAGCCCACTAGTGGGCACAGATACGCAGTATTTT,CASSPLVGTDTQYF
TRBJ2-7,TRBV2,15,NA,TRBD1,TGTGCCAGCAGTGAACAGGGACAGGGGGCAAACGAGCAGTACTTC,CASSEQGQGANEQYF
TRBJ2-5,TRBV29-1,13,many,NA,TGCAGCGTTGAGAGCAGGCAGGGGGAGACCCAGTACTTC,CSVESRQGETQYF
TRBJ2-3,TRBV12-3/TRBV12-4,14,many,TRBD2,TGTGCCAGCAGCCGGGGGGTCCCCCCAGATACGCAGTATTTT,CASSRGVPPDTQYF
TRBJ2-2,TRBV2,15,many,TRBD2,TGTGCCAGAGATAGCGGGGGGGCAGGCACCGGGGAGCTGTTTTTT,CARDSGGAGTGELFF
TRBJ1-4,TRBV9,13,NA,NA,TGTGCCAGCAGCGCCCCCCCGGATGAAAAACTGTTTTTT,CASSAPPDEKLFF
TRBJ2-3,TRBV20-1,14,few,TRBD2,TGCAGTGCTAGATATGCGGGGGTGGGAGATACGCAGTATTTT,CSARYAGVGDTQYF
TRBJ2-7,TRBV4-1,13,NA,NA,TGCGCCAGCAGCCAAGATTGGGGAGACGAGCAGTACTTC,CASSQDWGDEQYF
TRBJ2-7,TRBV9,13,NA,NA,TGTGCCAGCAGCGTAGGTCAAACTGAGGAGCAGTACTTC,CASSVGQTEEQYF